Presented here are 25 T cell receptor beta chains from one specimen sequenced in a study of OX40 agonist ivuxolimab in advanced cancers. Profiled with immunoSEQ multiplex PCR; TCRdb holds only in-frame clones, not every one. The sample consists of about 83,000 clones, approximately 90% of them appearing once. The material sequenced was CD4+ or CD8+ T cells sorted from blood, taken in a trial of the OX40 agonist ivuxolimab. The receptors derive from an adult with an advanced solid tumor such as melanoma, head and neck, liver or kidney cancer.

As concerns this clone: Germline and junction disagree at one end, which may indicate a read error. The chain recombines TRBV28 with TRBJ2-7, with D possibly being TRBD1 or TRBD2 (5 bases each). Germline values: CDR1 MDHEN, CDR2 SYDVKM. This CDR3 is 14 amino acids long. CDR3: CASSLGGRSFEQYF. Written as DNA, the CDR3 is TGTGCCAGCAGTTTAGGGGGACGGTCCTTCGAGCAGTACTTC.

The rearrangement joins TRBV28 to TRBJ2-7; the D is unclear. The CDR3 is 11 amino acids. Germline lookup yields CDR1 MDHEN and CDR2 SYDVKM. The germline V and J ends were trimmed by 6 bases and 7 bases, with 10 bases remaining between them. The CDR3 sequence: CASRSSWEQYF. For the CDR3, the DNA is TGTGCCAGCAGGTCCTCGTGGGAGCAGTACTTC.

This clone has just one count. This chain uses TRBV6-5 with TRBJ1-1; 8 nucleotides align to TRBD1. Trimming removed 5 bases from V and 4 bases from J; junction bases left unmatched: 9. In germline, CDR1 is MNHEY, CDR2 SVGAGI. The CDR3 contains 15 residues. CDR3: CASSVAQGEGTEAFF. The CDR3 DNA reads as TGTGCCAGCAGTGTTGCACAGGGGGAAGGCACTGAAGCTTTCTTT.

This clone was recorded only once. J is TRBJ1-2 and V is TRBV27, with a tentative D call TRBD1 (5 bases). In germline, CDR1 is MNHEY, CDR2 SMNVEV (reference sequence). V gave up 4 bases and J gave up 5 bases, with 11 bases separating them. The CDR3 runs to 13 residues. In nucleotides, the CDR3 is TGTGCCAGCAGTTGGGGGAGGAGTTATGGCTACACCTTC. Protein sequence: CASSWGRSYGYTF.

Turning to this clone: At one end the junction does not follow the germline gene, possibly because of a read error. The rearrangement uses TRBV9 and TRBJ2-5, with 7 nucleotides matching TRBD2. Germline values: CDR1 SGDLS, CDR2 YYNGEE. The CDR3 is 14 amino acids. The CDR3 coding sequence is TGTGCCAGCAGCGTCGGCAGCGGGGATCGGTCGGTGGACTTC. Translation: CASSVGSGDRSVDF.

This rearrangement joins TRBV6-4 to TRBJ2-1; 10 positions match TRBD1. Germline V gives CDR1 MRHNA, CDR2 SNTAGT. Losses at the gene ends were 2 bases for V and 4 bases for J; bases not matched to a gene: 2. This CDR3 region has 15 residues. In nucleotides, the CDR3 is TGTGCCAGCAGTGACCCGGGACAGGGGTACAATGAGCAGTTCTTC. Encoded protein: CASSDPGQGYNEQFF.

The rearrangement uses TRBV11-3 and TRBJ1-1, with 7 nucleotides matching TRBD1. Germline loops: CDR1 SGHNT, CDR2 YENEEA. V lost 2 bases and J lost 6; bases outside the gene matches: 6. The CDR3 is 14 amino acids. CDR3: CASSLYRGGPEAFF. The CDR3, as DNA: TGTGCCAGCAGCTTATACAGGGGAGGACCTGAAGCTTTCTTT.

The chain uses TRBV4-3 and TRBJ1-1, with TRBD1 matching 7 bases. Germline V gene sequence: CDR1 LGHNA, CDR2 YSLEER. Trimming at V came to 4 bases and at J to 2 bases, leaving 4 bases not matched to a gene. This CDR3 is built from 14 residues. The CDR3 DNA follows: TGCGCCAGCAGCCCGGGACAGTCAAACACTGAAGCTTTCTTT. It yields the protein CASSPGQSNTEAFF.

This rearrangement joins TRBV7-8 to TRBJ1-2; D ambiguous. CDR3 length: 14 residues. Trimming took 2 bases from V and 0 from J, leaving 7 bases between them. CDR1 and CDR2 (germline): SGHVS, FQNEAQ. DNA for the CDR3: TGTGCCAGCAGCTTATCCGGCCCTAACTATGGCTACACCTTC. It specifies CASSLSGPNYGYTF.

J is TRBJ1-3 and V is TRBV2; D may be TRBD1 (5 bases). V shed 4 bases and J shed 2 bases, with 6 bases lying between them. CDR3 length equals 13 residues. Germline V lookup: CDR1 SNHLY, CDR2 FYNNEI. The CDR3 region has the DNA TGTGCCAGCAGTGGGGGGGCTGGAAACACCATATATTTT. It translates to CASSGGAGNTIYF.

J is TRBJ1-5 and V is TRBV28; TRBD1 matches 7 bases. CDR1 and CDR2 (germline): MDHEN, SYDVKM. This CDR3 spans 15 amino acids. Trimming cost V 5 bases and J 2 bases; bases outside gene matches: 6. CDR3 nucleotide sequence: TGTGCCAGCAGTCCCCAGGGGGGTGGCAATCAGCCCCAGCATTTT. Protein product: CASSPQGGGNQPQHF.

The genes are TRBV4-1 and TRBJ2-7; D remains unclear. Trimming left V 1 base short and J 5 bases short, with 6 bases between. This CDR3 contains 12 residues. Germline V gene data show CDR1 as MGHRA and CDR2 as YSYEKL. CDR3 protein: CASSQGANEQYF. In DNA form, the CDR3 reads TGCGCCAGCAGCCAAGGGGCCAACGAGCAGTACTTC.

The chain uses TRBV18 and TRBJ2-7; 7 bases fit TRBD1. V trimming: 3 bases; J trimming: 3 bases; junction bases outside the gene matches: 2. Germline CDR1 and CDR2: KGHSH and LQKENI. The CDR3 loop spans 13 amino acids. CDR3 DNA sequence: TGTGCCAGCTCACCCCGGGACAGCTACGAGCAGTACTTC. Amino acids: CASSPRDSYEQYF.

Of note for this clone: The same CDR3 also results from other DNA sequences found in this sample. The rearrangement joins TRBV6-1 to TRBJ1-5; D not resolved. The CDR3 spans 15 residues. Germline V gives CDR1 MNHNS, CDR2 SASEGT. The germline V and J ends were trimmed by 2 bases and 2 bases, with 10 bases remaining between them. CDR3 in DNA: TGTGCCAGCAGTGAATTCGGTCAGGGCAATCAGCCCCAGCATTTT. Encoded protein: CASSEFGQGNQPQHF.

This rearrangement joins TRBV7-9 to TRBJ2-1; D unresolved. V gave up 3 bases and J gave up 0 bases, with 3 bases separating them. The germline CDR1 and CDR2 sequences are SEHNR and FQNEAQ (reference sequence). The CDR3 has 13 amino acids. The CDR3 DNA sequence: TGTGCCAGCAGCTTTCCCTCCTACAATGAGCAGTTCTTC. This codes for CASSFPSYNEQFF.

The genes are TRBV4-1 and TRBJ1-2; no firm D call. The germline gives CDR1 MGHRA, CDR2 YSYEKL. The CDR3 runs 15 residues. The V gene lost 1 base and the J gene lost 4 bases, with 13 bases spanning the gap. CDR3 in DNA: TGCGCCAGCAGCCAAGTTGTCGGCGCGGGCTATGGCTACACCTTC. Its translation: CASSQVVGAGYGYTF.

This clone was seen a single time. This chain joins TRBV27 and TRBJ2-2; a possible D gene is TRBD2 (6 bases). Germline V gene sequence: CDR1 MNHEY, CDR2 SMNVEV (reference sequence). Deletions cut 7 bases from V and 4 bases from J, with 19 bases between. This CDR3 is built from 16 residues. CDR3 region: CASTLLAGGGTGELFF. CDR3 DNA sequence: TGTGCCAGCACCCTCTTGGCCGGGGGTGGCACCGGGGAGCTGTTTTTT.

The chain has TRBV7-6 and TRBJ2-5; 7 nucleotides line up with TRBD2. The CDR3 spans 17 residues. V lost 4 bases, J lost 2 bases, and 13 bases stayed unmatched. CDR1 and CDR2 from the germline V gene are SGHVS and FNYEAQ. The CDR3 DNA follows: TGTGCCAGCAGCTCAACCACTTTGGCTAGCGGACAAGAGACCCAGTACTTC. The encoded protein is CASSSTTLASGQETQYF.

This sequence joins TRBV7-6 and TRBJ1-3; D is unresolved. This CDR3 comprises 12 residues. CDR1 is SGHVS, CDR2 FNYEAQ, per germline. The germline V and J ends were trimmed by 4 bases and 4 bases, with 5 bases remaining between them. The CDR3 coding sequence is TGTGCCAGCAGCTCCCGGGGAAACACCATATATTTT. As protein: CASSSRGNTIYF.

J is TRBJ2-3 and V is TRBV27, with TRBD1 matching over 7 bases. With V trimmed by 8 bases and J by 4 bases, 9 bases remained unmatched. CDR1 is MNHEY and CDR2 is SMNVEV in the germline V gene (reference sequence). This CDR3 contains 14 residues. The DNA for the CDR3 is TGTGCCAGCTTTCAACTAGGGGGCCCAGATACGCAGTATTTT. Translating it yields CASFQLGGPDTQYF.

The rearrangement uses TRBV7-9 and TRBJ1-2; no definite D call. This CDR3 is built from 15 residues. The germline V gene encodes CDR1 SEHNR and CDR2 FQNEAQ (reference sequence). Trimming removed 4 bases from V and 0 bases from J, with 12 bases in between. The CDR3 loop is CASSSSPEANYGYTF. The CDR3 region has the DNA TGTGCCAGCAGCTCGTCTCCAGAAGCTAACTATGGCTACACCTTC.

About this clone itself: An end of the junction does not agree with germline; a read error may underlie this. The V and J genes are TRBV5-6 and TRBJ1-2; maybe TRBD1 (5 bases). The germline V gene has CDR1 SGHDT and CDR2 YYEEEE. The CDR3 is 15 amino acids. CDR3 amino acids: CANSPTPTGGYGYTF. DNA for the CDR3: TGTGCCAACAGCCCTACGCCTACGGGGGGGTATGGCTACACCTTC.

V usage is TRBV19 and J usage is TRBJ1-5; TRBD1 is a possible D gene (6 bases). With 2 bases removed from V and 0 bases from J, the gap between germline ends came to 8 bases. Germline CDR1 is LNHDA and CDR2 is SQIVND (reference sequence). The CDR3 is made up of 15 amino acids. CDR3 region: CASSIRGSSNQPQHF. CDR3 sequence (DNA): TGTGCCAGTAGTATAAGGGGGAGTAGCAATCAGCCCCAGCATTTT. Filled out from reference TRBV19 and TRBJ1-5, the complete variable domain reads DGGITQSPKYLFRKEGQNVTLSCEQNLNHDAMYWYRQDPGQGLRLIYYSQIVNDFQKGDIAEGYSVSREKKESFPLTVTSAQKNPTAFYLCASSIRGSSNQPQHFGDGTRLSIL.

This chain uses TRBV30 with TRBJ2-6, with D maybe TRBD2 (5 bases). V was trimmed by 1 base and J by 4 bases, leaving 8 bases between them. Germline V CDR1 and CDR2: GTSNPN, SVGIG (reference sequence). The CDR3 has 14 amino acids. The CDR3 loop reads CAWSGGYGANVLTF. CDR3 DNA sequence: TGTGCCTGGAGTGGAGGGTACGGGGCCAACGTCCTGACTTTC.

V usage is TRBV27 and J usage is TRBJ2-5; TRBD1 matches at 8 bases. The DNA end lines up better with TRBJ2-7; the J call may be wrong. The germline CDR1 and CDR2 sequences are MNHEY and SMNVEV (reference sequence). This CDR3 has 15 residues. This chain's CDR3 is CASSLGGQVAYEQYF. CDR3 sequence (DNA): TGTGCCAGCAGTTTGGGGGGACAGGTAGCCTACGAGCAGTACTTC.